This entry lists 6 T cell receptor beta chains sequenced from one sample in a study of cytomegalovirus exposure and HLA in healthy donors. This PCR relied on a set of 60 Vbeta primers and 13 Jbeta primers. Clones were sequenced by immunoSEQ multiplex PCR, and TCRdb holds only the in-frame ones, with some missing. The sample includes some 170,000 clones, about 72% of them seen just once. The sequenced sample consisted of PBMCs. Receptors were obtained from a human donor in good health.

The V and J genes are TRBV19 and TRBJ2-7, with 12 nucleotides matching TRBD2. The CDR3 covers 15 residues. The trim removed 1 base at V and 6 bases at J, leaving 4 bases unmatched. Germline loops: CDR1 LNHDA, CDR2 SQIVND (reference sequence). The CDR3 loop reads CASSIVTSGSSEQYF. CDR3 sequence (DNA): TGTGCCAGTAGTATAGTGACTAGCGGGAGTAGCGAGCAGTACTTC.

The CDR3 DNA reads as TGTGCCAGCAGTTTATCCGGGGGCCAAGAGACCCAGTACTTC. Residues: CASSLSGGQETQYF. The chain combines TRBV28 with TRBJ2-5; possible D gene TRBD2, 6 bases. V was clipped by 1 base and J by 1 base, with 7 bases between them. Germline CDR1 reads MDHEN; CDR2 reads SYDVKM. This CDR3 spans 14 amino acids.

There are a few counts of this clone. The rearrangement uses TRBV6-5 and TRBJ1-6; D gene uncertain. This CDR3 is 12 amino acids long. CDR1 is MNHEY, CDR2 SVGAGI, per germline. V shed 5 bases and J shed 10 bases, with 9 bases lying between them. For the CDR3, the DNA is TGTGCCAGCAGTGAGAGGCCCTCACCCCTCCACTTT. As protein: CASSERPSPLHF.

The chain uses TRBV5-5 and TRBJ1-2, with 7 bases lining up with TRBD1. The CDR3 loop spans 15 amino acids. V was pared by 3 bases and J by 4 bases, with 9 bases of the junction left unmatched. Germline CDR1 SGHKS, CDR2 YYEKEE (reference sequence). The CDR3 sequence: CASSSSGGLGYGYTF. The CDR3, as DNA: TGTGCCAGCAGCTCTTCAGGGGGATTGGGCTATGGCTACACCTTC.

The chain joins TRBV2 to TRBJ1-2; 8 positions match TRBD1. The CDR3 sequence is 16 residues long. The V gene end was trimmed by 5 bases and the J gene end by 1 base; junction bases not matched to a gene: 9. Germline CDR1 reads SNHLY; CDR2 reads FYNNEI. The CDR3 coding sequence is TGTGCCAGCAGTCCAGAAGGGACAGGAGTTAACTATGGCTACACCTTC. Translating gives CASSPEGTGVNYGYTF.

V is TRBV7-9 and J is TRBJ1-1, with 8 bases fitting TRBD1. The J segment lost 3 bases and the V segment lost 5 bases, leaving 5 bases of the junction unmatched. Germline loops: CDR1 SEHNR, CDR2 FQNEAQ (reference sequence). The CDR3 has 14 amino acids. The DNA of the CDR3 is TGTGCCAGCAGCATCGACAGGGGTCACACTGAAGCTTTCTTT. Protein: CASSIDRGHTEAFF.